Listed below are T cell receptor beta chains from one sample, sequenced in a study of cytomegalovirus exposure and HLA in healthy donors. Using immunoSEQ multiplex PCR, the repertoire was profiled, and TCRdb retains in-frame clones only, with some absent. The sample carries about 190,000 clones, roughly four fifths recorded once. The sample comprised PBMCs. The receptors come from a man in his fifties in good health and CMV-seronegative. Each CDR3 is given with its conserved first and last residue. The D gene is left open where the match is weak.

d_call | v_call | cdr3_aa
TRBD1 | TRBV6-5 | CASRGQGKQTQYF
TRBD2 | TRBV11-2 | CASSPLAGAGVNNEQFF
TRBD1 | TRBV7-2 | CASSLTTGSSYEQYF
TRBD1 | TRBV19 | CASSPYRGPFRNQPQHF
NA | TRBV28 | CASSLAESRGETQYF
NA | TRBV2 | CASSARRGTNEKLFF
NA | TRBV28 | CASTSAPRSAFF
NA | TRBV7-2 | CASSRDTSGTGELFF
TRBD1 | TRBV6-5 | CASRQGRHSNQPQHF
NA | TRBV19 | CASSPGSSKIQYF
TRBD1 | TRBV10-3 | CAISHTGDEQYF
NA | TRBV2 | CASRPLGGQRAYEQYF
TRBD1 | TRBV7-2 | CASSEGQGSVGELFF
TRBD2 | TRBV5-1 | CASSLSTSGGAPETQYF
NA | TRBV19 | CASSIGQNNQPQHF
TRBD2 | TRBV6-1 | CASSGRVDSGRAWAYEQYF
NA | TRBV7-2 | CASSSGWNQPQHF
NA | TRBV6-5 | CASREREQYNEQFF
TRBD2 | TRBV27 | CASSPNQGGLAWYF
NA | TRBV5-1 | CASSLESDPYEQYF
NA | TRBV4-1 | CASSQPGRETQYF
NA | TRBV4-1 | CASRIRRDGEAFF
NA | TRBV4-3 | CASSQDGVAEAPNVLTF
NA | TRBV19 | CASSIAGTATNEKLFF
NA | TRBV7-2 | CASSLGLEAFF
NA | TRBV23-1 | CASSQIENYRHLSGQFF
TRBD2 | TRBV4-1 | CASSQGGGARDNEQFF
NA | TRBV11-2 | CASSLQSGRGYSGYGYTF
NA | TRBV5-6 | CASSRHRLGRNNNEQFF
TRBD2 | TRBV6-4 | CASSDRAGGPRETQYF
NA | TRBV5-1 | CASSLSRTAGGVQYF
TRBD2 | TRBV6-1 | CASSTSSGRRNEQFF
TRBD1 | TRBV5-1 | CASNRDRETNTEAFF
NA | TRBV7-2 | CASSLAPPRPPYEQYF
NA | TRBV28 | CASSSPGIRTEAFF
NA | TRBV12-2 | CASRSSRDKINNEQFF
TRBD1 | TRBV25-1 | CASSWTGIGQETQYF